These T cell receptor beta chains were read from a single sample in a study of cytomegalovirus exposure and HLA in healthy donors. Profiled with immunoSEQ multiplex PCR; TCRdb holds only in-frame clones, not every one. The sample holds about 180,000 clones, 76% seen once. Sequencing was performed on PBMCs. These receptors were collected from a man younger than 35 in good health and CMV-seronegative. Each CDR3 is given with its conserved first and last residue. D genes are given only for firm matches. Some rows mark clone size as missing; the rest say once, few, many or name a class of expanded clone.

TRBJ1-2 TRBV6-6 14 . . TGTGCCAGCACGCGGGGGGGGGCCCCCAATGGCTACACCTTC CASTRGGAPNGYTF
TRBJ2-1 TRBV5-1 15 TRBD1 few TGCGCCAGCAGCTGGCAAGGGACAGGGTCCCATGAGCAGTTCTTC CASSWQGTGSHEQFF
TRBJ2-5 TRBV10-3 18 TRBD2 . TGTGCCATCAGTGAGTCGAGTCTCAGGACTAGCGGCCAAGAGACCCAGTACTTC CAISESSLRTSGQETQYF
TRBJ2-7 TRBV5-4 12 . once TGTGCCAGCAGCTTGGACCGGGGCGAGCAGTACTTC CASSLDRGEQYF
TRBJ2-3 TRBV5-1 16 TRBD1 . TGCGCCAGCAGCTTGGCCACAGACAGGGCGACAGATACGCAGTATTTT CASSLATDRATDTQYF
TRBJ1-3 TRBV18 15 . . TGTGCCAGCTCACCTAAGACAGTCTCTGGAAACACCATATATTTT CASSPKTVSGNTIYF
TRBJ2-3 TRBV11-3 15 TRBD1 . TGTGCCAGCAGCTTTTCACAGGGGGCCGGAGATACGCAGTATTTT CASSFSQGAGDTQYF
TRBJ2-1 TRBV27 15 . . TGTGCCAGCAGTCGCGGCGGGTTGAGAAAGAATGAGCAGTTCTTC CASSRGGLRKNEQFF
TRBJ1-2 TRBV7-8 13 . . TGTGCCAGCAGTACAGACCGAAACTATGGCTACACCTTC CASSTDRNYGYTF
TRBJ2-5 TRBV15 13 . . TGTGCCACCAGAACGACAGCCCAAGAGACCCAGTACTTC CATRTTAQETQYF
TRBJ1-4 TRBV30 17 . . TGTGCCTGGAGTGTACTATCCCAGGGCCCCTTTGGCGAAAAACTGTTTTTT CAWSVLSQGPFGEKLFF
TRBJ1-1 TRBV6-6 14 . few TGTGCCAGCAGTTACTCGACTGCGACCCCTGAAGCTTTCTTT CASSYSTATPEAFF
TRBJ2-5 TRBV10-3 12 . few TGTGCCATCAGTATATCGGGAGAGACCCAGTACTTC CAISISGETQYF
TRBJ2-5 TRBV7-3 14 . . TGTGCCAGCAGCTTAACGTTAAGCTCGGAGACCCAGTACTTC CASSLTLSSETQYF
TRBJ2-7 TRBV7-6 13 . few TGTGCCAGCAGCTTAGCTAGTCGCTACGAGCAGTACTTC CASSLASRYEQYF
TRBJ2-5 TRBV7-2 15 . . TGTGCCAGCAGCTTAACAGGATCGGGCGGAGAGACCCAGTACTTC CASSLTGSGGETQYF
TRBJ2-7 TRBV7-2 12 . . TGTGCCAGCAGCTATACTAGTGACGAGCAGTACTTC CASSYTSDEQYF
TRBJ1-2 TRBV5-6 13 . . TGTGCCAGCAGCTCAGGCGGGCCTTATGGCTACACCTTC CASSSGGPYGYTF
TRBJ1-5 TRBV10-3 15 TRBD1 . TGTGCCATCAGCGACAGGGGGCCAGGCAATCAGCCCCAGCATTTT CAISDRGPGNQPQHF
TRBJ1-5 TRBV7-9 14 . . TGTGCCAGCAGCTTAGGGGGGGGCAATCAGCCCCAGCATTTT CASSLGGGNQPQHF
TRBJ2-1 TRBV28 13 TRBD1 . TGTGCCAGCAGTTTCAGGTCAGGGGGTGAGCAGTTCTTC CASSFRSGGEQFF
TRBJ1-1 TRBV7-9 17 . . TGTGCCAGCAGCACCCGGGACACCCCATGGCGGTACACTGAAGCTTTCTTT CASSTRDTPWRYTEAFF
TRBJ2-3 TRBV28 13 . . TGTGCCAGCAGTGGGGGGGGCCAGTATACGCAGTATTTT CASSGGGQYTQYF
TRBJ2-3 TRBV5-6 12 . . TGTGCCAGCAGCTCCCCGTTCTATACGCAGTATTTT CASSSPFYTQYF
TRBJ2-1 TRBV5-1 19 . . TGCGCCAGCAGCCCGGGGGGCGTGCAGGAAGGGCTCTCCTACAATGAGCAGTTCTTC CASSPGGVQEGLSYNEQFF
TRBJ2-1 TRBV15 16 . . TGTGCCACCAGCACCCCATCGGGGGGCCATTACAATGAGCAGTTCTTC CATSTPSGGHYNEQFF